The clone carrying this TCR beta chain showed up just once. Its antigen is not known. The PCR was carried out with 60 Vbeta primers and 13 Jbeta primers. As originally analysed: In a later analysis, of 70 million to 85 million unique beta chains, around 9.9 million appeared in at least two donors. Profiling relied on immunoSEQ multiplex PCR, and the TCRdb table lists in-frame clones only, not all of them. The D gene and trimming were derived from the DNA, and the V and J assignments and clone size from that table. The table has under 200,000 clones, around 80% seen once; the top ten hold around 0.74%. Nominally healthy donors were sampled, though unrecorded immune exposures were likely. The data are from a study of cytomegalovirus exposure and HLA in healthy donors. Study-wide points: A prior analysis recorded that most TCR beta V segments were productive about 87% or about 30% of the time.

The CDR3 is made up of 13 amino acids. With 5 bases removed from V and 0 bases from J, the gap between germline ends came to 7 bases. CDR1 and CDR2 (germline): GTSNPN, SVGIG (reference sequence). The clonotype originates from a middle-aged woman in good health and CMV-seronegative. The chain couples TRBV30 to TRBJ2-2; D is uncertain. Material for sequencing was PBMCs. The CDR3 is CAWLDSNTGELFF. In DNA form, the CDR3 reads TGTGCCTGGCTTGACTCGAACACCGGGGAGCTGTTTTTT.